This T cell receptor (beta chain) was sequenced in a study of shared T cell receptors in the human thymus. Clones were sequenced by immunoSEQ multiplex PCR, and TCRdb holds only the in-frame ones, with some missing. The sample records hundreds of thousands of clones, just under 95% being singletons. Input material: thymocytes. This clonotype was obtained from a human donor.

The CDR3 sequence is CASRRRTGSFADTQYF. In nucleotides, the CDR3 is TGTGCCAGTAGACGGAGGACAGGGTCGTTTGCAGATACGCAGTATTTT. The rearrangement uses TRBV27 and TRBJ2-3; 8 bases are a match to TRBD1. Looked up from germline, CDR1 is MNHEY and CDR2 is SMNVEV (reference sequence). The trim removed 9 bases at V and 4 bases at J, leaving 15 bases unmatched. The CDR3 length is 16 residues.